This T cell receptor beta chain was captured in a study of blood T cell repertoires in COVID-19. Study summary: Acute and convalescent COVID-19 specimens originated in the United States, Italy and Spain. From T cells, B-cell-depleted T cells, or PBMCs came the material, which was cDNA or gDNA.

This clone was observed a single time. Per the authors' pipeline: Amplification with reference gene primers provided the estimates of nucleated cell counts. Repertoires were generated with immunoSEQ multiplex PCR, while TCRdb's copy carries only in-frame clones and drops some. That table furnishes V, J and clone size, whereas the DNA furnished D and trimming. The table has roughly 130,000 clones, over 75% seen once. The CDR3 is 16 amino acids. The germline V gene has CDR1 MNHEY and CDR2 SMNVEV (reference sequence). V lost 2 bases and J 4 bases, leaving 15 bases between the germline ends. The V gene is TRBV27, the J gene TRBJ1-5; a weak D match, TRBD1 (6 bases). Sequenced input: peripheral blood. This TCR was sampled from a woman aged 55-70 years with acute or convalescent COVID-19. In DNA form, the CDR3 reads TGTGCCAGCAGTTTAGAAAGAGAGGGGGTTAATCAGCCCCAGCATTTT. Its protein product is CASSLEREGVNQPQHF.